This TCR beta chain stems from a study of OX40 agonist ivuxolimab in advanced cancers. Sequencing was performed with immunoSEQ multiplex PCR; in TCRdb, only in-frame clones are kept and a portion is missing. The sample has approximately 82,000 clones, roughly 92% seen once. V gave up 4 bases and J gave up 6 bases; unmatched junction bases: 3. This CDR3 has 12 amino acids. Germline CDR1 SGHDN, CDR2 FVKESK. Study findings and constraints: The average count of expanded clones was higher among CD8+ T cells than among CD4+.

Concerning this clone: The target antigen is unknown.

The origin of this receptor is an adult with an advanced solid tumor such as melanoma, head and neck, liver or kidney cancer. This chain uses TRBV14 with TRBJ2-7; TRBD1 matches at 7 bases. Sample: CD4+ or CD8+ T cells sorted from blood, taken in a trial of the OX40 agonist ivuxolimab. The CDR3 DNA reads TGTGCCAGCAGCCTCCCAGGGGGCGAGCAGTACTTC. Amino acids: CASSLPGGEQYF.